The clone carrying this T cell receptor beta chain occurred a few times. Source study methods: From reference gene primer amplification, estimates of nucleated cell counts were derived. Clones were sequenced by immunoSEQ multiplex PCR, and TCRdb holds only the in-frame ones, with some missing. V, J and clone size reflect that table, while D and trimming were determined from the DNA. The repertoire consists of over 100,000 clones, with roughly two thirds occurring once and the leading ten covering 1.9%. Trimming cost V 1 base and J 2 bases, with 18 bases left between them. Germline V gene sequence: CDR1 SGHVS, CDR2 FQNEAQ. This CDR3 is 17 amino acids long. This entry comes from a study of blood T cell repertoires in COVID-19. Study context: Some COVID-19 samples were acute and others convalescent; all came from the United States, Italy and Spain. Sample material is recorded as cDNA or gDNA derived from T cells, B-cell-depleted T cells, or PBMCs.

The gene calls are TRBV7-8 and TRBJ2-7, with D possibly TRBD1 on 5 matching bases. This sequence was found in a woman between 65 and 79 years old with acute or convalescent COVID-19. Sequencing was carried out using peripheral blood. CDR3 in amino acids: CASSLGRRQPWAYEQYF. For the CDR3, the DNA is TGTGCCAGCAGCTTAGGTCGACGACAGCCCTGGGCCTACGAGCAGTACTTC.